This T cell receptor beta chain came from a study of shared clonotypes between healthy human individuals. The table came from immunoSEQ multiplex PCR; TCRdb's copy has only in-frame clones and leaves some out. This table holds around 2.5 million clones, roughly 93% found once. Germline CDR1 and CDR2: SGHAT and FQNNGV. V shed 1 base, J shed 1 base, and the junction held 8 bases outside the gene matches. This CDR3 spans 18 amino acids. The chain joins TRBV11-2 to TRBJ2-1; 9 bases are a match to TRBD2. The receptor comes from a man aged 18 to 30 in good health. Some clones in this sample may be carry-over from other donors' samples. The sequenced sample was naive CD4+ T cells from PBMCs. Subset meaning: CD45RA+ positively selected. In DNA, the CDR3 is TGTGCCAGCAGCTTAGTTTTGCGGGAGGGCCGATCCTACAATGAGCAGTTCTTC. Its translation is CASSLVLREGRSYNEQFF. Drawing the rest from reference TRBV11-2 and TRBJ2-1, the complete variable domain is EAGVAQSPRYKIIEKRQSVAFWCNPISGHATLYWYQQILGQGPKLLIQFQNNGVVDDSQLPKDRFSAERLKGVDSTLKIQPAKLEDSAVYLCASSLVLREGRSYNEQFFGPGTRLTVL.